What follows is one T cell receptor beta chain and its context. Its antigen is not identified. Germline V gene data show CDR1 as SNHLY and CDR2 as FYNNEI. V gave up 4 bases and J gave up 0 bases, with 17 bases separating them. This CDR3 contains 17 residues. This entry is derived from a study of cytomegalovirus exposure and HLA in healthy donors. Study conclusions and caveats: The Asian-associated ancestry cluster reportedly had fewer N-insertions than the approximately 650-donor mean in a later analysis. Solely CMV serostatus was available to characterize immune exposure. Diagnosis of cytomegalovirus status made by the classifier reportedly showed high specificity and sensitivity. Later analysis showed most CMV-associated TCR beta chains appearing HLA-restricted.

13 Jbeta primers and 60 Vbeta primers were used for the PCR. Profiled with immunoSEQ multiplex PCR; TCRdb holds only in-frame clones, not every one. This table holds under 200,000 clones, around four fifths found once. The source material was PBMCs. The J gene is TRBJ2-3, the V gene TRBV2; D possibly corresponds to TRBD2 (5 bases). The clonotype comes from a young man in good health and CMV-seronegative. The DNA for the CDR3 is TGTGCCAGCAGTGGAAATTCGGGTCGGGGAAGCACAGATACGCAGTATTTT. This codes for CASSGNSGRGSTDTQYF. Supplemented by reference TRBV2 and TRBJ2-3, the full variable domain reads EPEVTQTPSHQVTQMGQEVILRCVPISNHLYFYWYRQILGQKVEFLVSFYNNEISEKSEIFDDQFSVERPDGSNFTLKIRSTKLEDSAMYFCASSGNSGRGSTDTQYFGPGTRLTVL.